This T cell receptor (beta chain) stems from a study of post-analysis software for immune sequencing data. Study overall: Recorded subtypes: relapsing-remitting, secondary progressive, progressive-relapsing; some patients unannotated.

Built from TCR beta cDNA, the libraries had unique molecular identifiers in them. A population of about 0.9 to 10 million T cells gave rise to roughly 0.5 million cDNA molecules. TCRdb passed the PCR reads through MiXCR, listing each CDR3 protein once. The data show hundreds of thousands of distinct CDR3 sequences, over 30% seen once. The CDR3 is made up of 16 amino acids. The V gene's germline CDR1 is DFQATT and CDR2 SNEGSKA (reference sequence). V trimming: 4 bases; J trimming: 7 bases; junction bases outside the gene matches: 18. Whole-study results and caveats: In multiple sclerosis, normalized Chao1 diversity was significantly below that of controls. In patients, about five TRBV segments were more frequent than in controls, with TRBV5-6, TRBV5-1 and TRBV20-1 among them. Co-batched samples clustered tightly together by F measure.

Worth noting for this clonotype: Its antigen is not known.

This TCR derives from a girl aged 2-9 years with multiple sclerosis. The V gene is TRBV20-1, the J gene TRBJ2-7, with 8 positions matching TRBD2. The sample comprised blood. CDR3 nucleotide sequence: TGCAGTGCTATGAACCAGCGGGGGCCAGCAGGCAATGAGCAGTACTTC. Translated, it gives CSAMNQRGPAGNEQYF.